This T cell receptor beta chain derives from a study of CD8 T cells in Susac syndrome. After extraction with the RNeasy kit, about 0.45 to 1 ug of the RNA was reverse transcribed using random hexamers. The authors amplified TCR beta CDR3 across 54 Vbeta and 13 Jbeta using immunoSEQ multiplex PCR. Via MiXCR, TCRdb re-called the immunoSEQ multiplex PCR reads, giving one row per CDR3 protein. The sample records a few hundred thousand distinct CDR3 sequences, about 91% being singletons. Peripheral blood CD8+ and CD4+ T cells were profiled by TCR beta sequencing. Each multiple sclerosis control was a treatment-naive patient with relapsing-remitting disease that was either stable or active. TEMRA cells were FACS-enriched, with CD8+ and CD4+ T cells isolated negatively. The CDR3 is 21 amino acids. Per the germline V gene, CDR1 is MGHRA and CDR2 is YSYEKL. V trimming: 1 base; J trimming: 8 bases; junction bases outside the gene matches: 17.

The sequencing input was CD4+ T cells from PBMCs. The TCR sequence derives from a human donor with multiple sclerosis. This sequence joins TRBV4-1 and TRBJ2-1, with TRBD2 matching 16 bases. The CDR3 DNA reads TGCGCCAGCAGCCAAGCTTTGGGACTAGCGGGAGGGCCTTTCAAGTATGATGAGCAGTTCTTC. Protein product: CASSQALGLAGGPFKYDEQFF.